Listed here is a single T cell receptor (beta chain). Its target is unknown. The record originates from a study of cytotoxic CD8 clonotypes in ibrutinib-treated CLL. Across the whole study: Within the patient group, 11 were relapsed/refractory and roughly 14 treatment-naive, and around 17 were IGHV unmutated. Points from the study as a whole: Age-matched healthy donor levels were exceeded by baseline clonality, which tracked circulating CD8+ T-cell counts.

With sequencing, the targeted depth ranged from 1 in 200,000 to 1 in 1 million T cells. Profiled with immunoSEQ multiplex PCR; TCRdb holds only in-frame clones, not every one. The sample shows around 250,000 clones, 70% of them seen only once. Germline assignment: CDR1 SQVTM and CDR2 ANQGSEA. V shed 6 bases and J 8 bases; nucleotides not matched to a gene: 4. The CDR3 covers 11 residues. Sample: PBMCs, taken after 24 months of ibrutinib treatment. The chain links TRBV29-1 to TRBJ1-2, with 9 bases identical to TRBD1. This TCR came from a human donor with chronic lymphocytic leukemia. DNA of the CDR3: TGCAGCGTGGGACAGGGTCGGGGCTACACCTTC. This codes for CSVGQGRGYTF.